This T cell receptor (beta chain) appears in the sequencing data of a study of blood T cell repertoires in COVID-19. Across the whole study: Donors in the United States, Italy and Spain gave samples during acute or convalescent COVID-19. Sources were T cells, B-cell-depleted T cells, or PBMCs; the material itself was cDNA or gDNA.

Repertoires were generated with immunoSEQ multiplex PCR, while TCRdb's copy carries only in-frame clones and drops some. The table records about 160,000 clones, over 70% of them present only once. Germline CDR1 reads SGDLS; CDR2 reads YYNGEE. This CDR3 comprises 14 residues. V lost 0 bases to trimming and J lost 5 bases, with 11 bases between them. The study recruited people aged roughly 18 to 100 years across under 25 US areas. This receptor was identified in a woman in her thirties or forties with acute COVID-19. The sample consisted of PBMCs or T cells enriched from blood (not recorded which). This chain connects TRBV9 to TRBJ2-5; D might be TRBD1 (6 bases). The CDR3 loop is CASSVDPQGETQYF. As DNA, the CDR3 is TGTGCCAGCAGCGTAGATCCTCAGGGGGAGACCCAGTACTTC.